The 27 T cell receptor beta chains listed next were all sequenced from one sample in a study of siplizumab effects on memory and regulatory T cells. Clones were read by immunoSEQ multiplex PCR, and TCRdb kept only the in-frame ones, dropping some. The top ten clones hold under 0.2% of a sample with over 95,000 clones, 90% to 95% of them seen once. Sequencing used non-Treg CD4+ T cells sorted from blood. The receptors here all came from a human donor in good health.

The chain links TRBV9 to TRBJ1-3; 7 nucleotides match TRBD1. The CDR3 is 15 residues long. Looked up from germline, CDR1 is SGDLS and CDR2 is YYNGEE. V lost 0 bases to trimming and J lost 2 bases; unmatched junction nucleotides: 2. CDR3 loop: CASSVGTGAGNTIYF. For the CDR3, the DNA is TGTGCCAGCAGCGTAGGGACAGGAGCTGGAAACACCATATATTTT.

The rearrangement joins TRBV6-5 to TRBJ2-7; 12 positions agree with TRBD1. The germline V gene encodes CDR1 MNHEY and CDR2 SVGAGI. CDR3 length equals 15 residues. The V gene end was trimmed by 8 bases and the J gene end by 3 bases; junction bases not matched to a gene: 8. DNA for the CDR3: TGTGCCAGCGGGGGACAGGGGGCGCAAGGCTACGAGCAGTACTTC. Amino acids: CASGGQGAQGYEQYF.

The chain is built from TRBV7-2 and TRBJ2-1; 9 bases match TRBD2. This CDR3 contains 14 residues. With 4 bases clipped from V and 9 bases from J, the junction kept 7 bases outside the gene matches. Looked up from germline, CDR1 is SGHTA and CDR2 is FQGNSA. The CDR3 bases are TGTGCCAGCAGCTCGCGGGGGGGCCCGGTTGAGCAGTTCTTC. This translates into CASSSRGGPVEQFF. Complete variable domain (other parts from reference TRBV7-2 and TRBJ2-1): GAGVSQSPSNKVTEKGKDVELRCDPISGHTALYWYRQSLGQGLEFLIYFQGNSAPDKSGLPSDRFSAERTGGSVSTLTIQRTQQEDSAVYLCASSSRGGPVEQFFGPGTRLTVL.

The chain's CDR3 is CASSEGPNTEAFF. The DNA for the CDR3 is TGCGCCAGCAGCGAAGGACCGAACACTGAAGCTTTCTTT. V is TRBV5-1 and J is TRBJ1-1; D gene ambiguous. V dropped 4 bases and J dropped 1 base, with 8 bases sitting between them. In germline, CDR1 is SGHRS, CDR2 YFSETQ. The CDR3 is made up of 13 amino acids.

The CDR3 protein is CASSLVGEKLFF. For the CDR3, the DNA is TGTGCCAGCAGCTTGGTAGGTGAAAAACTGTTTTTT. The chain recombines TRBV5-6 with TRBJ1-4; D gene unclear. Germline V gene lookup returns CDR1 SGHDT and CDR2 YYEEEE. The V end was cut by 0 bases, the J end by 7 bases, with 4 bases between. CDR3 length: 12 amino acids.

This clone has a single count. V and J are TRBV28 and TRBJ1-3; maybe TRBD1 (6 bases). CDR1 and CDR2 from the germline V gene are MDHEN and SYDVKM. CDR3 size: 15 residues. V gave up 2 bases and J gave up 4 bases, with 12 bases separating them. CDR3 sequence (DNA): TGTGCCAGCAGTTTACCGACAGGCGCCGGAAACACCATATATTTT. This codes for CASSLPTGAGNTIYF.

The genes are TRBV2 and TRBJ1-1, with TRBD1 identical over 9 bases. J was trimmed by 3 bases and V by 7 bases; bases with no gene match: 6. The CDR3 sequence is 14 residues long. The germline V gene encodes CDR1 SNHLY and CDR2 FYNNEI. The CDR3 DNA reads TGTGCCAGCACCTACAGGGGGCGGCACACTGAAGCTTTCTTT. Residues: CASTYRGRHTEAFF.

The chain uses TRBV14 and TRBJ2-5; tentatively, D is TRBD2 (5 bases). The germline gives CDR1 SGHDN, CDR2 FVKESK. V was clipped by 1 base and J by 7 bases, with 7 bases between them. The CDR3 consists of 12 residues. CDR3 DNA sequence: TGTGCCAGCAGCCAAGGCGGAGGGACCCAGTACTTC. Protein sequence: CASSQGGGTQYF.

The chain employs TRBV5-1 and TRBJ1-3; no clear D gene. The CDR3 covers 14 residues. In germline, CDR1 is SGHRS, CDR2 YFSETQ. Here the CDR3 reads CASGANLSGNTIYF. The CDR3 nucleotides read TGCGCATCGGGTGCAAATCTCTCTGGAAACACCATATATTTT.

This chain connects TRBV2 to TRBJ1-2; D is unclear. The CDR3 sequence is 12 residues long. Between the trimmed V and J ends, which lost 8 bases and 5 bases, there was a span of 12 bases. Germline CDR1 reads SNHLY; CDR2 reads FYNNEI. The CDR3 DNA reads as TGTGCCAGCGGCCAGGACCCATATGGCTACACCTTC. This gives the protein CASGQDPYGYTF.

The chain combines TRBV19 with TRBJ1-5, with D maybe TRBD1 (6 bases). CDR3 length equals 14 residues. V shed 7 bases and J shed 3 bases, with 13 bases lying between them. Germline V gene lookup returns CDR1 LNHDA and CDR2 SQIVND (reference sequence). The CDR3 nucleotides read TGTGCCAGTAATTCGGACAGAGTCAATCAGCCCCAGCATTTT. This gives the protein CASNSDRVNQPQHF.

The chain couples TRBV7-6 to TRBJ2-7; D ambiguous. This CDR3 contains 16 residues. With 5 bases removed from V and 1 base from J, the gap between germline ends came to 18 bases. The germline CDR1 and CDR2 sequences are SGHVS and FNYEAQ. In DNA form, the CDR3 reads TGTGCCAGCAGCCTCCAAGAGAGCAGAATATCCTACGAGCAGTACTTC. It codes for CASSLQESRISYEQYF.

CDR3 in amino acids: CATSRAQGEAFF. As DNA, the CDR3 is TGTGCCACCAGCAGAGCCCAGGGAGAAGCTTTCTTT. This rearrangement joins TRBV15 to TRBJ1-1; D might be TRBD1 (5 bases). The CDR3 is 12 amino acids. Germline V lookup: CDR1 LNHNV, CDR2 YYDKDF (reference sequence). V lost 1 base and J lost 8, with 8 bases in between. The variable domain in full, completed from reference TRBV15 and TRBJ1-1, reads DAMVIQNPRYQVTQFGKPVTLSCSQTLNHNVMYWYQQKSSQAPKLLFHYYDKDFNNEADTPDNFQSRRPNTSFCFLDIRSPGLGDTAMYLCATSRAQGEAFFGQGTRLTVV.

This sequence joins TRBV5-1 and TRBJ1-1; unclear D gene. The germline V and J ends were trimmed by 4 bases and 1 base, with 8 bases remaining between them. Germline V gene lookup returns CDR1 SGHRS and CDR2 YFSETQ. The CDR3 has 13 amino acids. The CDR3 reads CASSPPGNTEAFF. The CDR3 DNA reads as TGCGCCAGCAGCCCACCGGGGAACACTGAAGCTTTCTTT.

V gene TRBV19 combines with J gene TRBJ2-7; TRBD2 matches at 7 bases. Germline CDR1 is LNHDA and CDR2 is SQIVND (reference sequence). This CDR3 has 13 amino acids. V gave up 3 bases and J gave up 3 bases; unmatched junction bases: 2. CDR3 nucleotide sequence: TGTGCCAGTAGTATGGAGCGGGGCTACGAGCAGTACTTC. Amino acid sequence: CASSMERGYEQYF.

The rearrangement links TRBV5-6 to TRBJ2-2, with D perhaps TRBD2 (6 bases). V lost 6 bases to trimming and J lost 0 bases, with 12 bases between them. The CDR3 has 15 amino acids. Germline values: CDR1 SGHDT, CDR2 YYEEEE. The CDR3 spells CASTPRRANTGELFF. CDR3 nucleotide sequence: TGTGCCAGCACCCCCCGGAGGGCGAACACCGGGGAGCTGTTTTTT. The entire variable domain, with the rest obtained from reference TRBV5-6 and TRBJ2-2, is as follows: DAGVTQSPTHLIKTRGQQVTLRCSPKSGHDTVSWYQQALGQGPQFIFQYYEEEERQRGNFPDRFSGHQFPNYSSELNVNALLLGDSALYLCASTPRRANTGELFFGEGSRLTVL.

The V gene is TRBV7-2, the J gene TRBJ2-3, with TRBD2 matching over 9 bases. The CDR3 runs 16 residues. The trim removed 6 bases at V and 4 bases at J, leaving 11 bases unmatched. Germline V gene sequence: CDR1 SGHTA, CDR2 FQGNSA. CDR3 protein: CASRLLGGGAPDTQYF. For the CDR3, the DNA is TGTGCCAGCAGACTCCTAGGCGGGGGGGCTCCAGATACGCAGTATTTT.

The chain has TRBV6-5 and TRBJ2-5, with D possibly being TRBD2 (6 bases). CDR1 is MNHEY and CDR2 is SVGAGI in the germline V gene. The CDR3 runs to 14 residues. Trimming shortened V by 7 bases and J by 1 base, and 13 bases separated the two germline ends. The CDR3 here is CASTVPGLQETQYF. In DNA form, the CDR3 reads TGTGCCAGCACCGTGCCGGGACTCCAAGAGACCCAGTACTTC.

The chain carries TRBV19 and TRBJ1-2, with unresolved D. In germline, CDR1 is LNHDA, CDR2 SQIVND (reference sequence). V gave up 0 bases and J gave up 8 bases, with 7 bases separating them. There are 12 residues in the CDR3. The CDR3 DNA reads TGTGCCAGTAGTATAGATGCAGGAGGCTACACCTTC. Residues: CASSIDAGGYTF.

DNA of the CDR3: TGTGCCAGCAAGTTCGGACCGCTAAATTCACCCCTCCACTTT. It translates to CASKFGPLNSPLHF. V usage is TRBV6-5 and J usage is TRBJ1-6; D gene ambiguous. The germline V and J ends were trimmed by 7 bases and 7 bases, with 14 bases remaining between them. The CDR3 loop spans 14 amino acids. Germline CDR1 MNHEY, CDR2 SVGAGI.

The chain combines TRBV14 with TRBJ2-1; the D is unclear. The germline gives CDR1 SGHDN, CDR2 FVKESK. V lost 2 bases, J lost 5 bases, and 7 bases lay in between. This CDR3 contains 13 residues. The CDR3 loop is CASSQISHNEQFF. Written as DNA, the CDR3 is TGTGCCAGCAGCCAAATATCCCACAATGAGCAGTTCTTC.

V is TRBV18 and J is TRBJ2-3, with D possibly matching TRBD1 (5 bases). Per germline, CDR1 KGHSH and CDR2 LQKENI. This CDR3 has 15 residues. Trimming shortened V by 2 bases and J by 5 bases, and 14 bases separated the two germline ends. CDR3 DNA: TGTGCCAGCTCACCAGGGGCAGGTCTGGGAGATACGCAGTATTTT. Translated, it gives CASSPGAGLGDTQYF. The whole variable domain, filled in from reference TRBV18 and TRBJ2-3, reads NAGVMQNPRHLVRRRGQEARLRCSPMKGHSHVYWYRQLPEEGLKFMVYLQKENIIDESGMPKERFSAEFPKEGPSILRIQQVVRGDSAAYFCASSPGAGLGDTQYFGPGTRLTVL.

The chain recombines TRBV6-5 with TRBJ2-3; D assignment may be TRBD1 or TRBD2 (5 bases each). V lost 6 bases, J lost 0 bases, and 13 bases lay in between. CDR3 length: 15 amino acids. Germline CDR1 reads MNHEY; CDR2 reads SVGAGI. In nucleotides, the CDR3 is TGTGCCAGCAGAGCTCCCGGGGCTAGCACAGATACGCAGTATTTT. Translation: CASRAPGASTDTQYF.

The chain combines TRBV5-4 with TRBJ1-5; a possible D gene is TRBD1 (5 bases). V lost 4 bases, J lost 3 bases, and 14 bases lay in between. Germline values: CDR1 SGHNT, CDR2 YYREEE (reference sequence). This CDR3 is built from 15 residues. CDR3 in amino acids: CASSPQQGFNQPQHF. The DNA for the CDR3 is TGTGCCAGCAGCCCGCAGCAGGGCTTCAATCAGCCCCAGCATTTT.

The sample holds one count of this clone. This chain connects TRBV5-6 to TRBJ1-1; TRBD1 matches at 10 bases. This CDR3 comprises 16 residues. Germline trimming cut 0 bases from V and 3 bases from J; bases unmatched to any gene: 5. Germline loops: CDR1 SGHDT, CDR2 YYEEEE. CDR3 region: CASSLAFGTGDTEAFF. In DNA, the CDR3 is TGTGCCAGCAGCTTGGCCTTCGGGACAGGGGACACTGAAGCTTTCTTT.

CDR3 in amino acids: CASRRNGDYTDTQYF. DNA of the CDR3: TGTGCCAGCAGGAGAAACGGGGATTACACAGATACGCAGTATTTT. J is TRBJ2-3 and V is TRBV27; TRBD2 might be the D (5 bases). CDR3 length equals 15 residues. Trimming removed 6 bases from V and 2 bases from J, with 15 bases in between. The germline gives CDR1 MNHEY, CDR2 SMNVEV (reference sequence).

The gene calls are TRBV28 and TRBJ1-2, with D uncertain. Germline-derived CDR1 and CDR2 are MDHEN and SYDVKM. This CDR3 comprises 15 residues. The V and J ends lost 6 bases and 4 bases respectively, with 18 bases between them. The CDR3 coding sequence is TGTGCCAGCAGCCGAGGTGGGGAGGGTTTCTATGGCTACACCTTC. Translated, it gives CASSRGGEGFYGYTF.